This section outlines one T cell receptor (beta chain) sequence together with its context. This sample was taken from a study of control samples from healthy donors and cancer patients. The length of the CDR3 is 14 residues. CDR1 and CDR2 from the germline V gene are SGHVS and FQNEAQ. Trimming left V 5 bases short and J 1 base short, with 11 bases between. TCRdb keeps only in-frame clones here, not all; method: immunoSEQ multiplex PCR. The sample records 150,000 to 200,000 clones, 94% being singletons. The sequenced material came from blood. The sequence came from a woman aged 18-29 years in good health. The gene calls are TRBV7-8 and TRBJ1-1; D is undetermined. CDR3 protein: CASSRARGNTEAFF. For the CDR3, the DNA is TGTGCCAGCAGCCGAGCTCGGGGGAACACTGAAGCTTTCTTT.